Below are 17 T cell receptor beta chains sequenced from a single sample in a study of CD8+ T cells in alopecia areata. The authors extracted RNA and reverse transcribed it into cDNA as the sequencing template. The repertoire was sequenced with immunoSEQ multiplex PCR; TCRdb's copy has only in-frame clones and lacks some. This table holds about 150,000 clones, about two thirds found once. The sample comprised CD8+ T cells sorted from blood. These receptors originate from a human donor in good health.

The rearrangement uses TRBV12-5 and TRBJ2-1; 9 bases agree with TRBD2. In germline, CDR1 is LGHNT, CDR2 FRNRAP. This CDR3 contains 16 residues. Trimming cost V 1 base and J 3 bases; bases outside gene matches: 4. CDR3 coding DNA: TGTGCTAGTGGTTTGGCCCCTAGCGGGAACTACAATGAGCAGTTCTTC. It specifies CASGLAPSGNYNEQFF.

This chain connects TRBV5-1 to TRBJ2-1, with a tentative D call TRBD2 (6 bases). The CDR3 extends over 17 amino acids. V was cut by 0 bases and J by 7 bases, with 20 bases left in between. Germline V lookup: CDR1 SGHRS, CDR2 YFSETQ. This CDR3 reads CASSLGSGGRAWNEQFF. In nucleotides, the CDR3 is TGCGCCAGCAGCTTGGGGAGTGGAGGGCGAGCCTGGAATGAGCAGTTCTTC.

This clone has a single count. CDR3 amino acids: CAWSGSSDGELFF. DNA for the CDR3: TGTGCCTGGTCTGGGTCCTCGGACGGGGAGCTGTTTTTT. The J gene is TRBJ2-2, the V gene TRBV30, with unresolved D. Germline V gene lookup returns CDR1 GTSNPN and CDR2 SVGIG (reference sequence). V lost 5 bases, J lost 7 bases, and 14 bases lay in between. This CDR3 region has 13 residues.

This chain joins TRBV27 and TRBJ1-2; TRBD1 is a possible D gene (6 bases). The CDR3 is 15 residues long. Germline V gives CDR1 MNHEY, CDR2 SMNVEV (reference sequence). Trimming cost V 2 bases and J 6 bases, with 16 bases left between them. The CDR3 protein is CASSLRQGSLDGYTF. In nucleotides, the CDR3 is TGTGCCAGCAGTTTAAGGCAGGGGAGTCTGGATGGCTACACCTTC.

This clone came up a few times. The rearrangement links TRBV29-1 to TRBJ2-7, with TRBD1 matching over 9 bases. This CDR3 contains 12 residues. Germline V gene lookup returns CDR1 SQVTM and CDR2 ANQGSEA. The ends lost 5 bases at V and 5 bases at J; junction bases unmatched: 4. CDR3 region: CSVRDRVNEQYF. The CDR3 DNA reads as TGCAGCGTTCGGGACAGGGTCAACGAGCAGTACTTC.

The V call is TRBV29-1, the J call TRBJ1-4, with 10 positions matching TRBD1. V lost 0 bases to trimming and J lost 6 bases; unmatched junction nucleotides: 1. This CDR3 is built from 14 residues. Per germline, CDR1 SQVTM and CDR2 ANQGSEA. CDR3 in DNA: TGCAGCGTTGAAGATGGGACAGGGGATGAAAAACTGTTTTTT. It codes for CSVEDGTGDEKLFF.

This clone has more than one count but fewer than ten. V usage is TRBV27 and J usage is TRBJ1-1; D call uncertain. V was cut by 3 bases and J by 4 bases, with 9 bases left in between. Germline V lookup: CDR1 MNHEY, CDR2 SMNVEV (reference sequence). The CDR3 length is 13 residues. The CDR3 region is CASSLSRPTEAFF. CDR3 bases: TGTGCCAGCAGTTTGTCAAGGCCCACTGAAGCTTTCTTT.

The sample holds one count of this clone. The rearrangement uses TRBV6-1 and TRBJ2-3, with TRBD2 as a possible D gene (7 bases). CDR1 is MNHNS and CDR2 is SASEGT in the germline V gene. The CDR3 loop spans 19 amino acids. V was clipped by 3 bases and J by 0 bases, with 22 bases between them. The CDR3 reads CASSDWGLTWGGSTDTQYF. The DNA for the CDR3 is TGTGCCAGCAGTGATTGGGGACTTACGTGGGGGGGCAGCACAGATACGCAGTATTTT.

V usage is TRBV10-3 and J usage is TRBJ1-2, with a possible D match to TRBD1 (5 bases). Germline-derived CDR1 and CDR2 are ENHRY and SYGVKD. The CDR3 is made up of 12 amino acids. Trimming took 11 bases from V and 9 from J, leaving 19 bases between them. CDR3 in amino acids: CALGTERNRYTF. The CDR3 bases are TGTGCCCTCGGGACCGAACGTAATCGCTACACCTTC.

This chain links TRBV15 with TRBJ2-1; D ambiguous. The CDR3 is made up of 12 amino acids. Trimming removed 6 bases from V and 6 bases from J, with 9 bases in between. Germline loops: CDR1 LNHNV, CDR2 YYDKDF (reference sequence). The CDR3 spells CATRSTLNEQFF. In DNA form, the CDR3 reads TGTGCCACCAGAAGTACCCTCAATGAGCAGTTCTTC.

In its sample, this clone was seen a few times. This sample includes further DNA sequences coding for the same CDR3. V is TRBV29-1 and J is TRBJ2-2; D might be TRBD2 (6 bases). The CDR3 is made up of 14 amino acids. The germline gives CDR1 SQVTM, CDR2 ANQGSEA. The V end lost 6 bases, the J end lost 1 base, and 12 bases lay between the germline ends. CDR3 region: CSVSGTLNTGELFF. The CDR3 region has the DNA TGCAGCGTCTCCGGGACTTTGAACACCGGGGAGCTGTTTTTT.

The V gene is TRBV5-4, the J gene TRBJ2-1; 11 positions agree with TRBD1. Germline lookup yields CDR1 SGHNT and CDR2 YYREEE (reference sequence). CDR3 size: 15 residues. V gave up 4 bases and J gave up 8 bases; unmatched junction bases: 8. The CDR3 region has the DNA TGTGCCAGCAGCCCCGGGACAGGGGGACAGGATGAGCAGTTCTTC. It codes for CASSPGTGGQDEQFF.

The chain joins TRBV29-1 to TRBJ2-2, with a tentative D call TRBD2 (7 bases). The CDR3 has 12 residues. V gave up 5 bases and J gave up 6 bases, with 10 bases separating them. From germline, CDR1 is SQVTM and CDR2 ANQGSEA. The CDR3 coding sequence is TGCAGCGTTCCCGGGGGGCCCGGGGAGCTGTTTTTT. This encodes CSVPGGPGELFF.

This chain links TRBV4-1 with TRBJ1-2; 12 positions match TRBD1. Germline CDR1 MGHRA, CDR2 YSYEKL. Germline trimming cut 4 bases from V and 7 bases from J; bases unmatched to any gene: 4. The CDR3 sequence is 14 residues long. CDR3 in amino acids: CASSPGQGASGYTF. The CDR3 DNA sequence: TGCGCCAGCAGCCCGGGACAGGGGGCGAGTGGCTACACCTTC.

Only a few counts were recorded for this clone. This rearrangement joins TRBV7-9 to TRBJ2-1; TRBD2 might be the D (6 bases). The CDR3 is 12 amino acids. V was clipped by 8 bases and J by 8 bases, with 13 bases between them. CDR1 is SEHNR and CDR2 is FQNEAQ in the germline V gene (reference sequence). CDR3 residues: CASGRIKDEQFF. The CDR3 DNA sequence: TGTGCCAGCGGGAGGATAAAGGATGAGCAGTTCTTC.

In DNA form, the CDR3 reads TGTGCCAGCAGCGTTTATAACTATGGCTACACCTTC. Protein sequence: CASSVYNYGYTF. The chain is built from TRBV9 and TRBJ1-2; D unresolved. This CDR3 comprises 12 residues. The germline V gene has CDR1 SGDLS and CDR2 YYNGEE. Trimming took 2 bases from V and 1 from J, leaving 3 bases between them.

The chain joins TRBV30 to TRBJ1-3; D is uncertain. Germline V gene lookup returns CDR1 GTSNPN and CDR2 SVGIG (reference sequence). The CDR3 runs 12 residues. Trimming took off 5 bases at V and 4 bases at J, with 9 bases between the two ends. The DNA for the CDR3 is TGTGCCTGGGGCTTTATAGGAAACACCATATATTTT. This codes for CAWGFIGNTIYF. The whole variable domain, filled in from reference TRBV30 and TRBJ1-3, reads SQTIHQWPATLVQPVGSPLSLECTVEGTSNPNLYWYRQAAGRGLQLLFYSVGIGQISSEVPQNLSASRPQDRQFILSSKKLLLSDSGFYLCAWGFIGNTIYFGEGSWLTVV.